This TCR beta chain was found in a study of blood T cell repertoires in COVID-19. At the level of the study: Whether acute or convalescent, the COVID-19 samples came from the United States, Italy and Spain. The analysed material was cDNA or gDNA that came from T cells, B-cell-depleted T cells, or PBMCs.

The CDR3 has 16 amino acids. Looked up from germline, CDR1 is SNHLY and CDR2 is FYNNEI. V lost 2 bases and J lost 0, with 11 bases in between. As handled by the study authors: Amplification from reference gene primers served as the basis for estimated nucleated cell counts. TCRdb's table, derived via immunoSEQ multiplex PCR, lists solely in-frame clones and lacks some. V, J and clone size were drawn from that table, and D and trimming were deduced from the DNA. Here the sample spans some 200,000 clones, about 80% being singletons. The clonotype was recovered from a human donor with acute or convalescent COVID-19. The donor label of this sample is uncertain. The chain employs TRBV2 and TRBJ1-3; possible D gene TRBD1, 5 bases. Sample: peripheral blood. The CDR3 sequence is CASSEFGTRSGNTIYF. The CDR3 nucleotides read TGTGCCAGCAGTGAATTCGGGACTCGCTCTGGAAACACCATATATTTT. The full variable domain, completed using reference TRBV2 and TRBJ1-3, is EPEVTQTPSHQVTQMGQEVILRCVPISNHLYFYWYRQILGQKVEFLVSFYNNEISEKSEIFDDQFSVERPDGSNFTLKIRSTKLEDSAMYFCASSEFGTRSGNTIYFGEGSWLTVV.